These 19 T cell receptor beta chains came from one sample sequenced in a study of PD-1 blockade in classical Hodgkin lymphoma. The data were produced by immunoSEQ multiplex PCR, yet TCRdb's version contains in-frame clones alone and is incomplete. The table shows approximately 22,000 clones, with around three quarters occurring only once. Regarding time point: cycle 4 day 1 (C4D1), after 5 to 7 weeks of nivolumab. Exposure to brentuximab vedotin varied, and each patient had relapsed following autologous stem cell transplantation. By magnetic negative selection, CD4+ T cells were purified from thawed PBMCs. The specimen comprised CD4+ T cells from blood, sampled before the fourth cycle of nivolumab. The receptors were sampled from a human donor with classical Hodgkin lymphoma.

This chain connects TRBV7-2 to TRBJ2-1, with 8 bases matching TRBD2. This CDR3 is 18 amino acids long. The trim removed 1 base at V and 0 bases at J, leaving 8 bases unmatched. CDR1 and CDR2 (germline): SGHTA, FQGNSA. This CDR3 reads CASSLVAGGLGSYNEQFF. As DNA, the CDR3 is TGTGCCAGCAGCTTAGTTGCGGGGGGCCTAGGCTCCTACAATGAGCAGTTCTTC.

In this sample, this clone turned up a few times. The chain uses TRBV28 and TRBJ2-7; D is undetermined. The CDR3 contains 15 residues. Germline values: CDR1 MDHEN, CDR2 SYDVKM. V was shortened by 4 bases and J by 2 bases, with 15 bases between the two germline ends. The CDR3 loop reads CASSSGPPSAYEQYF. The CDR3 region has the DNA TGTGCCAGCAGTTCCGGACCCCCTTCCGCCTACGAGCAGTACTTC.

This clone was found a few times. J is TRBJ1-4 and V is TRBV7-9; maybe TRBD1 (6 bases). Trimming took 5 bases from V and 8 from J, leaving 15 bases between them. Germline V gene lookup returns CDR1 SEHNR and CDR2 FQNEAQ (reference sequence). The CDR3 length is 14 residues. CDR3: CASSQARGEEKLFF. For the CDR3, the DNA is TGTGCCAGCAGCCAGGCCAGGGGCGAAGAAAAACTGTTTTTT.

This chain uses TRBV5-3 with TRBJ2-7; no clear D gene. Being an ORF, TRBV5-3 has a function that is uncertain. V dropped 2 bases and J dropped 4 bases, with 7 bases sitting between them. The CDR3 sequence is 12 residues long. The CDR3 sequence: CARSFGIYEQYF. The CDR3 DNA sequence: TGTGCCAGAAGCTTTGGCATTTACGAGCAGTACTTC.

The chain links TRBV18 to TRBJ1-6; TRBD1 aligns across 9 bases. The V gene end was trimmed by 3 bases and the J gene end by 12 bases; junction bases not matched to a gene: 9. The CDR3 length is 15 residues. Germline loops: CDR1 KGHSH, CDR2 LQKENI. CDR3 amino acids: CASSPTGTGLLPLHF. CDR3 in DNA: TGTGCCAGCTCACCCACCGGGACAGGGCTTTTACCCCTCCACTTT.

This clone was recorded a few times. The chain links TRBV7-2 to TRBJ1-2; D may be TRBD1 (6 bases). The CDR3 spans 15 residues. Germline lookup yields CDR1 SGHTA and CDR2 FQGNSA. V gave up 1 base and J gave up 6 bases, with 15 bases separating them. CDR3 nucleotide sequence: TGTGCCAGCAGCTTAGTGGTCAGTGGGGACAATGGCTACACCTTC. This translates into CASSLVVSGDNGYTF.

This clone showed up just once. The rearrangement joins TRBV7-2 to TRBJ1-4; 9 nucleotides align to TRBD1. The CDR3 has 15 amino acids. J gave up 6 bases and V 5 bases, and 7 bases lay outside the gene matches. Germline V CDR1 and CDR2: SGHTA, FQGNSA. The CDR3 nucleotides are TGTGCCAGCAGCCGGGACAGGGCAGGAGATGAAAAACTGTTTTTT. Protein: CASSRDRAGDEKLFF.

The rearrangement links TRBV9 to TRBJ2-7; TRBD2 matches 12 bases. CDR1 and CDR2 from the germline V gene are SGDLS and YYNGEE. The junction had 7 bases not matched to a gene; V was cut back by 0 bases and J by 6 bases. The CDR3 is 16 amino acids. The CDR3 loop reads CASSVDASGGAREQYF. CDR3 bases: TGTGCCAGCAGCGTAGACGCTAGCGGGGGGGCTCGCGAGCAGTACTTC.

This sequence joins TRBV5-6 and TRBJ1-2; 7 bases are shared with TRBD1. The junction had 14 bases not matched to a gene; V was cut back by 4 bases and J by 5 bases. The germline V gene encodes CDR1 SGHDT and CDR2 YYEEEE. The CDR3 extends over 16 amino acids. DNA for the CDR3: TGTGCCAGCAGCCAAGACCATGAGACAGGGTTATATGGCTACACCTTC. It translates to CASSQDHETGLYGYTF.

This clone came up once. This sequence joins TRBV10-3 and TRBJ2-5, with 9 bases aligning to TRBD2. The CDR3 covers 16 residues. Losses at the gene ends were 2 bases for V and 1 base for J; bases not matched to a gene: 5. Germline CDR1 and CDR2: ENHRY and SYGVKD. The chain's CDR3 is CAISEGSSGVQETQYF. CDR3 coding DNA: TGTGCCATCAGTGAGGGGTCTAGCGGGGTCCAAGAGACCCAGTACTTC.

This chain joins TRBV11-1 and TRBJ2-5, with 7 bases aligning to TRBD1. Germline CDR1 and CDR2: SGHAT and FQDESV (reference sequence). CDR3 size: 13 residues. V shed 5 bases and J 4 bases; nucleotides not matched to a gene: 4. The CDR3, as DNA: TGTGCCAGCAGCCGACAGGGTAGAGAGACCCAGTACTTC. The encoded protein is CASSRQGRETQYF.

This clone was observed a single time. The DNA for the CDR3 is TGTGCCAGCAGCTTAGACTCAGGGGGGTCGGAGACCCAGTACTTC. Its translation is CASSLDSGGSETQYF. The genes are TRBV7-9 and TRBJ2-5; a possible D gene is TRBD1 (7 bases). V gave up 1 base and J gave up 5 bases, with 14 bases separating them. CDR3 length equals 15 residues. CDR1 is SEHNR, CDR2 FQNEAQ, per germline (reference sequence).

The gene calls are TRBV4-3 and TRBJ1-4; no reliable D call. CDR1 is LGHNA, CDR2 YSLEER, per germline. Trimming removed 0 bases at V and 3 bases at J, with 5 bases between. The CDR3 length is 14 residues. The CDR3 reads CASSQDRSNEKLFF. As DNA, the CDR3 is TGCGCCAGCAGCCAAGACAGATCTAATGAAAAACTGTTTTTT.

A single count supports this clone. The gene calls are TRBV4-2 and TRBJ1-1, with D perhaps TRBD1 (5 bases). With 5 bases removed from V and 3 bases from J, the gap between germline ends came to 13 bases. CDR1 LGHNA and CDR2 YNFKEQ come from the germline V gene. The CDR3 contains 14 residues. The CDR3 bases are TGTGCCAGCAGCTTGGGGGGGAGGTACACTGAAGCTTTCTTT. Its translation: CASSLGGRYTEAFF.

The chain joins TRBV18 to TRBJ1-4; D not certain. V was pared by 3 bases and J by 8 bases, with 10 bases between. CDR3 length equals 13 residues. From germline, CDR1 is KGHSH and CDR2 LQKENI. The CDR3 reads CASSPGLTEKLFF. The CDR3 DNA reads TGTGCCAGCTCACCCGGGTTAACCGAAAAACTGTTTTTT.

The chain links TRBV11-2 to TRBJ1-5; no clear D gene. V lost 0 bases and J 10 bases, leaving 10 bases between the germline ends. Germline assignment: CDR1 SGHAT and CDR2 FQNNGV. The CDR3 loop spans 13 amino acids. The chain's CDR3 is CASSLDIRAPQHF. CDR3 in DNA: TGTGCCAGCAGCTTAGACATTCGGGCTCCCCAGCATTTT.

This chain connects TRBV5-6 to TRBJ1-5; no firm D call. Germline CDR1 reads SGHDT; CDR2 reads YYEEEE. The V end lost 3 bases, the J end lost 0 bases, and 19 bases lay between the germline ends. The CDR3 has 18 residues. In DNA form, the CDR3 reads TGTGCCAGCAGCTCCAATAGCCTTCGACTGACTAGCAATCAGCCCCAGCATTTT. Translated: CASSSNSLRLTSNQPQHF.

V and J are TRBV2 and TRBJ2-4, with TRBD1 as a possible D gene (6 bases). Germline lookup yields CDR1 SNHLY and CDR2 FYNNEI. The V end lost 4 bases, the J end lost 0 bases, and 10 bases lay between the germline ends. CDR3 size: 15 residues. CDR3 sequence (DNA): TGTGCCAGCAGTGCGACAGGAGGAGCCAAAAACATTCAGTACTTC. Protein: CASSATGGAKNIQYF.

This chain links TRBV5-1 with TRBJ2-1; D unclear. Germline CDR1 SGHRS, CDR2 YFSETQ. CDR3 length: 12 residues. Trimming shortened V by 2 bases and J by 7 bases, and 7 bases separated the two germline ends. CDR3 amino acids: CASSFPGNEQFF. CDR3 nucleotides: TGCGCCAGCAGCTTTCCAGGAAATGAGCAGTTCTTC.